The next 13 T cell receptor beta chains were all read from a single sample in a study of T-cell reconstitution after alpha-beta-depleted transplantation in children. During its preparation, the TCRbeta library received unique molecular identifiers. TCRdb itself ran the PCR reads through MiXCR, one entry per CDR3 protein. In the table there are a few hundred thousand distinct CDR3 sequences, approximately 30% of which are singletons. Sequencing was performed on PBMCs, taken before TCRalphabeta/CD19-depleted stem cell transplant. Receptors originate from a boy younger than two with Wiskott-Aldrich syndrome, due to receive a stem cell transplant.

This clonotype has just a few counts. The rearrangement links TRBV12-3 or TRBV12-4 to TRBJ2-2, with unresolved D. CDR3 length: 17 amino acids. V lost 5 bases to trimming and J lost 8 bases, with 24 bases between them. The CDR3: CASSPVQLVGLVGELFF. CDR3 in DNA: TGTGCCAGCAGTCCAGTTCAGTTAGTCGGGTTAGTGGGGGAGCTGTTTTTT.

The sample holds a few counts of this clonotype. This chain links TRBV6-1 with TRBJ2-7, with TRBD1 matching 10 bases. Germline lookup yields CDR1 MNHNS and CDR2 SASEGT. The trim removed 6 bases at V and 3 bases at J, leaving 8 bases unmatched. The CDR3 contains 15 residues. The CDR3 loop reads CASRGKDRGNYEQYF. The DNA for the CDR3 is TGTGCCAGCAGGGGGAAGGACAGGGGGAACTACGAGCAGTACTTC.

Worth noting for this clonotype: At one end, the junction sequence differs from germline, possibly due to a read error. The chain uses TRBV6-5 and TRBJ2-1, with 7 bases that match TRBD1. Germline V gene lookup returns CDR1 MNHEY and CDR2 SVGAGI. CDR3 length equals 15 residues. This chain's CDR3 is CASSYVRTGYDEQFF. CDR3 DNA: TGTGCCAGCAGTTACGTCCGGACAGGCTACGATGAGCAGTTCTTC.

V is TRBV7-9 and J is TRBJ2-1; a weak D match, TRBD2 (6 bases). CDR1 and CDR2 from the germline V gene are SEHNR and FQNEAQ (reference sequence). Trimming pared 5 bases from V and 6 bases from J, leaving 20 bases between. CDR3 length: 16 amino acids. CDR3 in DNA: TGTGCCAGCAGCCTGGAGGGACTCCGGGGAAGCAATGAGCAGTTCTTC. Translating gives CASSLEGLRGSNEQFF.

The V gene is TRBV20-1, the J gene TRBJ2-3; 10 nucleotides agree with TRBD1. Germline CDR1 DFQATT, CDR2 SNEGSKA (reference sequence). V lost 6 bases to trimming and J lost 6 bases; unmatched junction nucleotides: 12. CDR3 length: 15 amino acids. The CDR3 spells CSAPPPGQGFDTQYF. The CDR3 DNA sequence: TGCAGTGCCCCCCCCCCGGGACAGGGGTTCGATACGCAGTATTTT.

The chain is built from TRBV20-1 and TRBJ2-7; 10 bases are a match to TRBD2. Germline CDR1 reads DFQATT; CDR2 reads SNEGSKA (reference sequence). The CDR3 extends over 15 amino acids. V was pared by 4 bases and J by 4 bases, with 10 bases of the junction left unmatched. CDR3 loop: CSATPLAGVGYEQYF. The CDR3 DNA reads TGCAGTGCTACCCCCCTAGCGGGAGTGGGGTACGAGCAGTACTTC.

About this clonotype: One junction end does not reproduce the germline sequence, and a read error may be involved. The chain couples TRBV7-9 to TRBJ1-4, with a weak D call TRBD1 (5 bases). From germline, CDR1 is SEHNR and CDR2 FQNEAQ (reference sequence). The CDR3 runs to 12 residues. The CDR3 nucleotides read TGTGCCAGCAGCACCCAAACTGGACATATTCCCTTT. Encoded protein: CASSTQTGHIPF.

This clonotype occurred a few times. This rearrangement joins TRBV5-6 to TRBJ2-1; a weak D match, TRBD2 (5 bases). The germline V gene has CDR1 SGHDT and CDR2 YYEEEE. V gave up 4 bases and J gave up 0 bases, with 14 bases separating them. CDR3 length equals 16 residues. The CDR3 protein is CASSIRTAFSYNEQFF. In nucleotides, the CDR3 is TGTGCCAGCAGCATACGGACTGCCTTCTCCTACAATGAGCAGTTCTTC.

In this sample, this clonotype turned up a few times. The rearrangement links TRBV5-1 to TRBJ1-2; unclear D gene. CDR1 SGHRS and CDR2 YFSETQ come from the germline V gene. The CDR3 runs 13 residues. V was cut by 0 bases and J by 4 bases, with 7 bases left in between. CDR3: CASSLDTLYGYTF. The CDR3 DNA reads TGCGCCAGCAGCTTGGACACCCTCTATGGCTACACCTTC. Full variable domain (outside the CDR3, taken from reference TRBV5-1 and TRBJ1-2): KAGVTQTPRYLIKTRGQQVTLSCSPISGHRSVSWYQQTPGQGLQFLFEYFSETQRNKGNFPGRFSGRQFSNSRSEMNVSTLELGDSALYLCASSLDTLYGYTFGSGTRLTVV.

This clonotype was detected a few times. The chain recombines TRBV27 with TRBJ2-7; a possible D gene is TRBD1 (6 bases). The CDR3 is 16 residues long. Germline CDR1 and CDR2: MNHEY and SMNVEV (reference sequence). Deletions cut 0 bases from V and 0 bases from J, with 12 bases between. CDR3 region: CASSLSPTGSSYEQYF. CDR3 nucleotide sequence: TGTGCCAGCAGTTTATCCCCTACAGGGAGCTCCTACGAGCAGTACTTC.

This clonotype was counted a few times. The chain recombines TRBV29-1 with TRBJ2-7; 8 bases agree with TRBD1. The CDR3 has 15 amino acids. The V segment lost 0 bases and the J segment 3 bases; nucleotides outside the gene matches: 7. Germline V CDR1 and CDR2: SQVTM, ANQGSEA. The chain's CDR3 is CSVEDRRTGSYEQYF. Written as DNA, the CDR3 is TGCAGCGTTGAAGATCGTAGGACAGGGAGCTACGAGCAGTACTTC.

The chain links TRBV5-1 to TRBJ2-3; 9 nucleotides align to TRBD2. Germline CDR1 and CDR2: SGHRS and YFSETQ. The ends lost 6 bases at V and 2 bases at J; junction bases unmatched: 7. The CDR3 is 15 residues long. The CDR3 DNA is TGCGCCAGCACGAAAGCGGGAGGATTCACAGATACGCAGTATTTT. Amino acid sequence: CASTKAGGFTDTQYF. The full variable domain, rest sourced from reference TRBV5-1 and TRBJ2-3, is KAGVTQTPRYLIKTRGQQVTLSCSPISGHRSVSWYQQTPGQGLQFLFEYFSETQRNKGNFPGRFSGRQFSNSRSEMNVSTLELGDSALYLCASTKAGGFTDTQYFGPGTRLTVL.

The rearrangement links TRBV11-1 to TRBJ2-1, with a weak D call TRBD2 (5 bases). The CDR3 has 16 amino acids. Germline V gene data show CDR1 as SGHAT and CDR2 as FQDESV (reference sequence). Trimming removed 5 bases at V and 0 bases at J, with 14 bases between. The CDR3 nucleotides read TGTGCCAGCAGCCCTCGAGGAGCGGCCTCCTACAATGAGCAGTTCTTC. Translating it yields CASSPRGAASYNEQFF.